This T cell receptor beta chain emerged from a study of long-term antiretroviral therapy in people with HIV. At the level of the study: The 2015 recommendation for immediate ART came about a decade after the earliest samples.

Survey level was the resolution at which the v3.0 immunoSEQ assay ran. Assay: immunoSEQ multiplex PCR; the TCRdb copy retains only in-frame clones and omits some. The sample consists of around 21,000 clones, roughly 85% of them appearing once. Trimming removed 5 bases from V and 4 bases from J; junction bases left unmatched: 3. CDR1 LNHDA and CDR2 SQIVND come from the germline V gene (reference sequence). The CDR3 is made up of 13 amino acids. General observations from the study: HIV repertoires had narrower CDR3 length ranges than controls.

As to this clone: What it binds is not known.

The rearrangement links TRBV19 to TRBJ1-2, with 8 positions matching TRBD1. The sequencing here drew on unsorted PBMCs, taken 0.2 years after starting antiretroviral therapy. The clonotype comes from a woman aged 30 to 39 with HIV. The CDR3: CASSQGAFYGYTF. In DNA form, the CDR3 reads TGTGCCAGTAGTCAGGGGGCCTTCTATGGCTACACCTTC.